This T cell receptor (beta chain) was identified during a study of vaccination effects on CD4 cells after COVID-19. This clone appeared a few times. Its matching antigen is unknown. Sequenced by immunoSEQ multiplex PCR; TCRdb stores in-frame clones only, minus some. The table has tens of thousands of clones, 70% to 80% seen once. Expansion of antigen-specific CD4+ T cells with viral peptide pools was carried out by the ViraFEST assay before sequencing. Isolation of CD4+ T cells took place after less than 12 days of culture. CDR1 and CDR2 from the germline V gene are KGHSH and LQKENI. The V and J ends lost 3 bases and 1 base respectively, with 10 bases between them. The CDR3 covers 14 residues.

The starting material was CD4+ T cells from PBMCs cultured with HCoV-229E spike peptides, obtained before COVID-19 vaccination. This receptor was obtained from a human donor who received a COVID-19 vaccine. This sequence joins TRBV18 and TRBJ2-7, with D perhaps TRBD1 (6 bases). CDR3 residues: CASSPDGQSYEQYF. The DNA of the CDR3 is TGTGCCAGCTCACCGGATGGACAGTCCTACGAGCAGTACTTC. Using reference TRBV18 and TRBJ2-7 for the parts outside the CDR3, the full variable domain is NAGVMQNPRHLVRRRGQEARLRCSPMKGHSHVYWYRQLPEEGLKFMVYLQKENIIDESGMPKERFSAEFPKEGPSILRIQQVVRGDSAAYFCASSPDGQSYEQYFGPGTRLTVT.